This passage covers 12 T cell receptor beta chains from one sample sequenced in a study of radiation and T cells in renal cell carcinoma. Regarding time point: baseline pretreatment blood. As for treatment: 15 Gy SBRT to primary tumor, nephrectomy 4 weeks later. Repertoires were generated with immunoSEQ multiplex PCR, while TCRdb's copy carries only in-frame clones and drops some. The sample consists of about 130,000 clones, approximately 91% of them appearing once. The sequences come from blood, collected from a patient whose treatment included radiotherapy and nephrectomy. The receptors stem from a woman in her forties or fifties with renal cell carcinoma.

This chain uses TRBV7-2 with TRBJ2-2; 8 bases line up with TRBD1. This CDR3 comprises 17 residues. In germline, CDR1 is SGHTA, CDR2 FQGNSA. After removal of 0 bases from V and 3 bases from J, the junction contained 6 bases not matched to a gene. CDR3 bases: TGTGCCAGCAGCTTAGCCGGACAGGGATCGGACACCGGGGAGCTGTTTTTT. It encodes CASSLAGQGSDTGELFF.

This chain links TRBV11-2 with TRBJ1-2; 10 bases line up with TRBD1. This CDR3 is 16 amino acids long. Germline CDR1 reads SGHAT; CDR2 reads FQNNGV. After removal of 4 bases from V and 8 bases from J, the junction contained 13 bases not matched to a gene. CDR3 protein: CASSSLTGTGEGGYTF. CDR3 bases: TGTGCCAGCAGCTCTTTAACCGGGACAGGGGAGGGAGGCTACACCTTC.

V usage is TRBV5-4 and J usage is TRBJ1-2; D not resolved. Trimming cost V 4 bases and J 4 bases, with 17 bases left between them. This CDR3 contains 15 residues. The germline V gene encodes CDR1 SGHNT and CDR2 YYREEE (reference sequence). DNA for the CDR3: TGTGCCAGCAGCCTGCCGGGCCTAGAGAGCTATGGCTACACCTTC. This codes for CASSLPGLESYGYTF.

The chain uses TRBV30 and TRBJ1-1; unclear D gene. The germline V gene has CDR1 GTSNPN and CDR2 SVGIG (reference sequence). V lost 0 bases and J lost 6, with 11 bases in between. The CDR3 length is 13 residues. CDR3 protein: CAWSVLGRAEAFF. The CDR3, as DNA: TGTGCCTGGAGTGTACTGGGGAGGGCTGAAGCTTTCTTT. Together with reference TRBV30 and TRBJ1-1, the CDR3 gives the full variable domain: SQTIHQWPATLVQPVGSPLSLECTVEGTSNPNLYWYRQAAGRGLQLLFYSVGIGQISSEVPQNLSASRPQDRQFILSSKKLLLSDSGFYLCAWSVLGRAEAFFGQGTRLTVV.

CDR3 sequence: CASSPGDGLYGYTF. Written as DNA, the CDR3 is TGTGCCAGCAGCCCAGGGGACGGTCTCTATGGCTACACCTTC. The chain recombines TRBV7-9 with TRBJ1-2, with a tentative D call TRBD1 (6 bases). This CDR3 is 14 amino acids long. Trimming pared 5 bases from V and 4 bases from J, leaving 14 bases between. The germline V gene encodes CDR1 SEHNR and CDR2 FQNEAQ (reference sequence).

This chain uses TRBV2 with TRBJ1-1; 12 bases match TRBD1. There are 20 residues in the CDR3. Per germline, CDR1 SNHLY and CDR2 FYNNEI. Germline trimming cut 6 bases from V and 1 base from J; bases unmatched to any gene: 18. The CDR3 DNA reads TGTGCCAGCAGCGTAAGGGCCGCCGGGACAGGGGGCGCGAGGAACACTGAAGCTTTCTTT. It is translated as CASSVRAAGTGGARNTEAFF.

V is TRBV6-5 and J is TRBJ1-2; D unclear. This CDR3 has 8 amino acids. The germline V gene has CDR1 MNHEY and CDR2 SVGAGI. V dropped 9 bases and J dropped 7 bases, with 3 bases sitting between them. The CDR3 sequence: CARGGYTF. The CDR3 DNA is TGTGCCAGGGGTGGCTACACCTTC.

The CDR3 reads CASSTDSYYNSPLHF. The CDR3 region has the DNA TGTGCCAGCAGCACGGACAGCTACTATAATTCACCCCTCCACTTT. J is TRBJ1-6 and V is TRBV7-6, with D perhaps matching TRBD1 (6 bases). The CDR3 length is 15 residues. V lost 5 bases to trimming and J lost 3 bases, with 11 bases between them. Germline assignment: CDR1 SGHVS and CDR2 FNYEAQ.

For the CDR3, the DNA is TGCGCCAGCAGTCCGGGACTAGCGGGGGAGGATACGCAGTATTTT. It translates to CASSPGLAGEDTQYF. This chain joins TRBV10-1 and TRBJ2-3; 14 bases map to TRBD2. CDR1 is WNHNN and CDR2 is SYGVQD in the germline V gene (reference sequence). V lost 5 bases and J lost 6; bases outside the gene matches: 4. The CDR3 totals 15 residues.

This clone was seen only a few times. This rearrangement joins TRBV29-1 to TRBJ1-2; no firm D call. Germline CDR1 reads SQVTM; CDR2 reads ANQGSEA. This CDR3 region has 11 residues. V lost 4 bases and J 4 bases, leaving 7 bases between the germline ends. The chain's CDR3 is CSVAQIYGYTF. As DNA, the CDR3 is TGCAGCGTTGCACAGATCTATGGCTACACCTTC. The variable domain in full, with the rest retrieved from reference TRBV29-1 and TRBJ1-2, is SAVISQKPSRDICQRGTSLTIQCQVDSQVTMMFWYRQQPGQSLTLIATANQGSEATYESGFVIDKFPISRPNLTFSTLTVSNMSPEDSSIYLCSVAQIYGYTFGSGTRLTVV.

The V call is TRBV29-1, the J call TRBJ2-5; D not certain. The CDR3 has 14 residues. Germline loops: CDR1 SQVTM, CDR2 ANQGSEA. Trimming removed 5 bases from V and 2 bases from J, with 15 bases in between. Here the CDR3 reads CSVYPAEAQETQYF. DNA of the CDR3: TGCAGCGTTTATCCGGCAGAAGCTCAAGAGACCCAGTACTTC.

This rearrangement joins TRBV6-5 to TRBJ1-1; possible D gene TRBD1, 5 bases. The CDR3 has 12 amino acids. Trimming cost V 6 bases and J 11 bases, with 16 bases left between them. The V gene's germline CDR1 is MNHEY and CDR2 SVGAGI. This CDR3 reads CASREGQGRAFF. The DNA for the CDR3 is TGTGCCAGCAGAGAGGGGCAGGGTCGGGCTTTCTTT.